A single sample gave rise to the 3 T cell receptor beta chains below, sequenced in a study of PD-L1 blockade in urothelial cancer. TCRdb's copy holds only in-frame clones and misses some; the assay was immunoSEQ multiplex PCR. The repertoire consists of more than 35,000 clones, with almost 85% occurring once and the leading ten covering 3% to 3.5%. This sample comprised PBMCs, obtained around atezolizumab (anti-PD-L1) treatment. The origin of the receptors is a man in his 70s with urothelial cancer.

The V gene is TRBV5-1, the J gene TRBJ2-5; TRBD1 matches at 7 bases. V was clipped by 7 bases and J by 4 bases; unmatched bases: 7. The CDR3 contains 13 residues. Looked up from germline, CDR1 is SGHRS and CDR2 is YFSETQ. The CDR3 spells CASYKGARETQYF. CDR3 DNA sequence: TGCGCCAGCTATAAGGGGGCTAGAGAGACCCAGTACTTC. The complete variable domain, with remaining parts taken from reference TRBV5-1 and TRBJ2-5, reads KAGVTQTPRYLIKTRGQQVTLSCSPISGHRSVSWYQQTPGQGLQFLFEYFSETQRNKGNFPGRFSGRQFSNSRSEMNVSTLELGDSALYLCASYKGARETQYFGPGTRLLVL.

CDR3 in DNA: TGTGCCAGCAGCTTAGGTCCTTTCGGTGGCTACACCTTC. It encodes CASSLGPFGGYTF. The chain uses TRBV7-2 and TRBJ1-2; D gene ambiguous. Trimming cost V 1 base and J 7 bases, with 10 bases left between them. CDR3 size: 13 residues. Germline CDR1 reads SGHTA; CDR2 reads FQGNSA.

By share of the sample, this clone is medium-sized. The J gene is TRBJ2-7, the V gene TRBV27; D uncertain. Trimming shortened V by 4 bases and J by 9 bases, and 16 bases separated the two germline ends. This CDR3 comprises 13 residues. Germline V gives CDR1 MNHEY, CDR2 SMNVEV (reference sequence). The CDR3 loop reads CASSSATASRQYF. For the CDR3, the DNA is TGTGCCAGCAGTTCAGCGACGGCGTCCCGGCAGTACTTC.